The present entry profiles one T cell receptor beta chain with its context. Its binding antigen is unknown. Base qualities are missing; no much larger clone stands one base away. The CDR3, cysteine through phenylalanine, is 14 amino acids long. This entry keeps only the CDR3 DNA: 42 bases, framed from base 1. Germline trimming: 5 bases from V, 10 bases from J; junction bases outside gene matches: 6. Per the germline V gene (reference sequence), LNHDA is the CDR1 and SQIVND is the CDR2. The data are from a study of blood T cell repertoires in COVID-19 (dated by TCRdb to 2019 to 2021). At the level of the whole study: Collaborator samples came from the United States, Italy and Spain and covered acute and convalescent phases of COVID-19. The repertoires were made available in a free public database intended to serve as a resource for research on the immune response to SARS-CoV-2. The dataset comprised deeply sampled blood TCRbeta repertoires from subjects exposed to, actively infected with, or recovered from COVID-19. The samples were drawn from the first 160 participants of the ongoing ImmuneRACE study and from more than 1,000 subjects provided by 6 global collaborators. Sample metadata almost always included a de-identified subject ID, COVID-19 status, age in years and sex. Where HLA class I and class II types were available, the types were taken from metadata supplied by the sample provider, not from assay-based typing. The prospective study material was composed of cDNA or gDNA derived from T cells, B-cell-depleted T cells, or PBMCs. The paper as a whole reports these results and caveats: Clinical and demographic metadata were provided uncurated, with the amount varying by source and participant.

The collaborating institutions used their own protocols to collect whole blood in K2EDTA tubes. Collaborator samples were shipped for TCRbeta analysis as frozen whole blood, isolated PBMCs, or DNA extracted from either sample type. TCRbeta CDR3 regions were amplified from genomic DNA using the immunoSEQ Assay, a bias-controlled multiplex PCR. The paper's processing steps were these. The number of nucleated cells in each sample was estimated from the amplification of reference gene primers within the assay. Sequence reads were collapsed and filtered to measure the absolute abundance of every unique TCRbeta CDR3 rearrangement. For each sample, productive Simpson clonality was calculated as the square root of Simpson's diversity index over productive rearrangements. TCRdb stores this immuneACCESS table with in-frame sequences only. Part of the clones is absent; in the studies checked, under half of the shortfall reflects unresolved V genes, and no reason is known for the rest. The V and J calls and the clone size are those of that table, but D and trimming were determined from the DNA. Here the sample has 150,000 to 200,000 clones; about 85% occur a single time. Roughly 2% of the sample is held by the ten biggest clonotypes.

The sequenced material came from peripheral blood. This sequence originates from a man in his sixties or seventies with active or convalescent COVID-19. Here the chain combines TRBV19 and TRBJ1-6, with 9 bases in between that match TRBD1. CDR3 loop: CASSLVGQGSPLHF. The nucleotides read TGTGCCAGTAGTCTCGTGGGACAGGGCTCACCCCTCCACTTT.